The present T cell receptor (beta chain) was sequenced within a study of blood T cell repertoires in COVID-19. Background on the study: Some COVID-19 samples were acute and others convalescent; all came from the United States, Italy and Spain. The cDNA or gDNA used as material had been derived from T cells, B-cell-depleted T cells, or PBMCs.

Original handling: Reference gene primer amplification in the assay estimated nucleated cell counts. TCRdb's copy holds only in-frame clones and misses some; the assay was immunoSEQ multiplex PCR. That table furnishes V, J and clone size, whereas the DNA furnished D and trimming. The data hold over 150,000 clones, with about 83% observed a single time. With V trimmed by 6 bases and J by 2 bases, 2 bases remained unmatched. Germline CDR1 and CDR2: SGHAT and FQNNGV. CDR3 length: 14 amino acids. Sequenced input: peripheral blood. This TCR came from a woman at least 80 years old with COVID-19, enrolled during active disease. This chain uses TRBV11-2 with TRBJ1-5; 9 bases are a match to TRBD1. In DNA, the CDR3 is TGTGCCAGCAGTCGGGACAGGGGCAATCAGCCCCAGCATTTT. As protein: CASSRDRGNQPQHF.